This T cell receptor beta chain was captured in a study of T cell changes during pregnancy in multiple sclerosis. The CDR3 has 14 amino acids. The germline V and J ends were trimmed by 5 bases and 4 bases, with 15 bases remaining between them. Germline V gene data show CDR1 as SGHNT and CDR2 as YENEEA. Assay: immunoSEQ multiplex PCR; the TCRdb copy retains only in-frame clones and omits some. This table holds 45,000 to 60,000 clones, around 93% found once. The starting material was peripheral blood, obtained in the second trimester of pregnancy. The chain links TRBV11-3 to TRBJ2-7; tentatively, D is TRBD2 (6 bases). This TCR was recovered from a female donor with multiple sclerosis, enrolled in a pregnancy study. CDR3 nucleotide sequence: TGTGCCAGCAGCCCGGCAGGGAGGAGGTACGAGCAGTACTTC. Encoded protein: CASSPAGRRYEQYF.